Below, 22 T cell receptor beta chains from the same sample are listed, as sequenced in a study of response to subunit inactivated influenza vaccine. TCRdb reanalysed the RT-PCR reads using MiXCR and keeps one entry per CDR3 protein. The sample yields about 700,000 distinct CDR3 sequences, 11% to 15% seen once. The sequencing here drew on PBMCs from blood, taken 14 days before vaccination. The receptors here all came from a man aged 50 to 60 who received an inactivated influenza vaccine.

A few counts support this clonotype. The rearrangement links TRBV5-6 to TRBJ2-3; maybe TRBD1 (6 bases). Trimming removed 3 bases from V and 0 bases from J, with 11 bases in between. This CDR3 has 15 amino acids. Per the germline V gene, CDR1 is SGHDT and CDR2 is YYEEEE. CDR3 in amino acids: CASSWSGHSTDTQYF. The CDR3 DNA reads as TGTGCCAGCAGCTGGTCGGGACATAGCACAGATACGCAGTATTTT.

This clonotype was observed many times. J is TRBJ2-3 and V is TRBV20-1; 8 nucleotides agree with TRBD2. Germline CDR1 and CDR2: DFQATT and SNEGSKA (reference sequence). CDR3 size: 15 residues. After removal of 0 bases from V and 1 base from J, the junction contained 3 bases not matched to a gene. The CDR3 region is CSARDSGRGTDTQYF. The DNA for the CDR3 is TGCAGTGCTAGAGATTCCGGGAGGGGCACAGATACGCAGTATTTT.

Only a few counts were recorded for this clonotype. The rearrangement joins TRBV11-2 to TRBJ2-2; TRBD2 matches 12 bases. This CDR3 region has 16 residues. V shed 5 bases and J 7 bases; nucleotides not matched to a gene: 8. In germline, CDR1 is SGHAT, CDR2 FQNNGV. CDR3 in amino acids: CASSDRLAGAGGELFF. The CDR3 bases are TGTGCCAGCAGCGATCGACTAGCGGGAGCGGGCGGGGAGCTGTTTTTT.

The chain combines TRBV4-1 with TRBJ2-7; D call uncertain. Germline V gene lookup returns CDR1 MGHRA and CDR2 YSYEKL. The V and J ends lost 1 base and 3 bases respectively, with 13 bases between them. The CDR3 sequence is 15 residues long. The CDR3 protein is CASSQGRSNIYEQYF. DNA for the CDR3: TGCGCCAGCAGCCAAGGAAGATCCAACATCTACGAGCAGTACTTC.

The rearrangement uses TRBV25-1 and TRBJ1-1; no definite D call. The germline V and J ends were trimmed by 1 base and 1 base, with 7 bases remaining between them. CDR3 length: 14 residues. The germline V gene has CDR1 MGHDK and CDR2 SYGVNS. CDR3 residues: CASSESKGNTEAFF. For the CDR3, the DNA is TGTGCCAGCAGTGAATCAAAGGGGAACACTGAAGCTTTCTTT.

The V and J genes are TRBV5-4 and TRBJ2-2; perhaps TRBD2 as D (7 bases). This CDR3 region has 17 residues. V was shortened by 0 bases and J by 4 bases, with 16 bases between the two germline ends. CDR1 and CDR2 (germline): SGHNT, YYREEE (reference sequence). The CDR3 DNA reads TGTGCCAGCAGCTTGGGGGGGGGGGCGTTGGGCACCGGGGAGCTGTTTTTT. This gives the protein CASSLGGGALGTGELFF.

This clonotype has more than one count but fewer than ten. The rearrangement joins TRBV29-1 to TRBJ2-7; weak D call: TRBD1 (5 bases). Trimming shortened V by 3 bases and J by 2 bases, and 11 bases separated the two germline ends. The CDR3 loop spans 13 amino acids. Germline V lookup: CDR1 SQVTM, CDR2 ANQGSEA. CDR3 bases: TGCAGCGTTGAGGGGCGGACCCCCTACGAGCAGTACTTC. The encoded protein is CSVEGRTPYEQYF.

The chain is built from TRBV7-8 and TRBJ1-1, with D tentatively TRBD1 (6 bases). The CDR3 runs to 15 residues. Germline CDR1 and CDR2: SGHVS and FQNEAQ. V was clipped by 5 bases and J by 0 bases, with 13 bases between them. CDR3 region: CASSPGQSVNTEAFF. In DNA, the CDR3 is TGTGCCAGCAGCCCAGGACAGTCGGTGAACACTGAAGCTTTCTTT.

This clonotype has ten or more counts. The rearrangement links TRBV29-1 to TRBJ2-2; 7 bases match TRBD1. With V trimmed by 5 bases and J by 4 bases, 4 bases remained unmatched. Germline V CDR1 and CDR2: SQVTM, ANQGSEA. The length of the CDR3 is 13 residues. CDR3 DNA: TGCAGCGTTCTCGACAGGGCCACCGGGGAGCTGTTTTTT. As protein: CSVLDRATGELFF.

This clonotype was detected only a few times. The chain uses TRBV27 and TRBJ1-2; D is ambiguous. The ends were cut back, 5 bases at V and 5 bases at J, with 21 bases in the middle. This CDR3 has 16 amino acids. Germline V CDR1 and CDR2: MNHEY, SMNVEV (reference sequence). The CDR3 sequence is CASSPTWVRPVYGYTF. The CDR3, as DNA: TGTGCCAGCAGTCCTACCTGGGTCAGGCCTGTATATGGCTACACCTTC.

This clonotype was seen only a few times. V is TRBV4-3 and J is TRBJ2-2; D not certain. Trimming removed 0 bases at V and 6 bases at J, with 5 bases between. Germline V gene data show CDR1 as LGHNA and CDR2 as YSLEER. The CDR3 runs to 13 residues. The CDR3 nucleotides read TGCGCCAGCAGCCAAGATTTAGCCGGGGAGCTGTTTTTT. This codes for CASSQDLAGELFF.

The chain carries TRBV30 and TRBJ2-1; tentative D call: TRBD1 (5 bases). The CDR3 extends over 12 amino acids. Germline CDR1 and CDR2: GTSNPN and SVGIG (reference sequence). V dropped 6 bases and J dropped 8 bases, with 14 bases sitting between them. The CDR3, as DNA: TGTGCCTGCTTCCAGGGATTCGATGAGCAGTTCTTC. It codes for CACFQGFDEQFF.

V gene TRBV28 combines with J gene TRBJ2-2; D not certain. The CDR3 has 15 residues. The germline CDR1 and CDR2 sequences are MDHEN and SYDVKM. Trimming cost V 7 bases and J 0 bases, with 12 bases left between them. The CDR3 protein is CASTPGATNTGELFF. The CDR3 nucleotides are TGTGCCAGCACCCCAGGTGCTACGAACACCGGGGAGCTGTTTTTT.

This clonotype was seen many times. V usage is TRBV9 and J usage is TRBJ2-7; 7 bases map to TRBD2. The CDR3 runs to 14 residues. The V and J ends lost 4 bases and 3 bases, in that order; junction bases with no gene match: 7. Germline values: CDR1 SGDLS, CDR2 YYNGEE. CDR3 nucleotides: TGTGCCAGCAGCCCTAGCGGCAATGGCTACGAGCAGTACTTC. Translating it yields CASSPSGNGYEQYF.

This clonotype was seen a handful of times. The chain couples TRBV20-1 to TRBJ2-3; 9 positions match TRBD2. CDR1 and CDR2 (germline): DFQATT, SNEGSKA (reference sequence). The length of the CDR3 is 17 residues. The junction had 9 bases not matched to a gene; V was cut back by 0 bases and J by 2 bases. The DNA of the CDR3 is TGCAGTGCTAGAGATCTTCGGCTAGCGGGGTACACAGATACGCAGTATTTT. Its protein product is CSARDLRLAGYTDTQYF.

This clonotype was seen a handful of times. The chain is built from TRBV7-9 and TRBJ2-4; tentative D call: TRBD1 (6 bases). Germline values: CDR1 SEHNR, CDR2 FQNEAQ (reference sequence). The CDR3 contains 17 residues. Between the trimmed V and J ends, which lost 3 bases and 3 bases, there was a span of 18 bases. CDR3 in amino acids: CASSFPLRGGDKNIQYF. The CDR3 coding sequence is TGTGCCAGCAGCTTCCCCCTGCGAGGGGGAGACAAAAACATTCAGTACTTC.

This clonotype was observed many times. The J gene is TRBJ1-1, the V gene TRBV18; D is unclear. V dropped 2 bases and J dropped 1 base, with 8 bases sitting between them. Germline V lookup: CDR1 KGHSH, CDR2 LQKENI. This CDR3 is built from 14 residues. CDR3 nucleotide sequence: TGTGCCAGCTCACCAGCGAAGGAGAACACTGAAGCTTTCTTT. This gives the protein CASSPAKENTEAFF.

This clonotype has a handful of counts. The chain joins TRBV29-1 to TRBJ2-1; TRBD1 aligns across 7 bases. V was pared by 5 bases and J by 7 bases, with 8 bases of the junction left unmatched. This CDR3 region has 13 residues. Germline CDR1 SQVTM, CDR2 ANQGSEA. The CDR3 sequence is CSVLDRRKNEQFF. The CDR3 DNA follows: TGCAGCGTTCTGGACAGGAGGAAGAATGAGCAGTTCTTC.

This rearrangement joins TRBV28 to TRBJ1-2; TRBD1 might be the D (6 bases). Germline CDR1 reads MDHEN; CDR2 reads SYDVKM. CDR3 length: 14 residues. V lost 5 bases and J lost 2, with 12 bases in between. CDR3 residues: CASSAGTSNYGYTF. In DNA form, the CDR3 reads TGTGCCAGCAGTGCCGGGACAAGCAACTATGGCTACACCTTC.

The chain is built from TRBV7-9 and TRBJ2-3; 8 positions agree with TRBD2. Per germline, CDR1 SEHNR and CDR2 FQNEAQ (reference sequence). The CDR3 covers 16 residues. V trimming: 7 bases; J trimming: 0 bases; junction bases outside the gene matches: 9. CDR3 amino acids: CASTPGLDTSTDTQYF. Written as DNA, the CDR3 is TGTGCCAGCACTCCGGGACTAGATACTAGCACAGATACGCAGTATTTT.

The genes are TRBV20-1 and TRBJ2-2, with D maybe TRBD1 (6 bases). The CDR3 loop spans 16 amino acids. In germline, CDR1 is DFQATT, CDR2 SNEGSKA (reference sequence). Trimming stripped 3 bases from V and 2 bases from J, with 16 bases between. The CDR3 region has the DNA TGCAGTGCTAGCCCCCGCGTGGGACATAACACCGGGGAGCTGTTTTTT. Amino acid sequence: CSASPRVGHNTGELFF.

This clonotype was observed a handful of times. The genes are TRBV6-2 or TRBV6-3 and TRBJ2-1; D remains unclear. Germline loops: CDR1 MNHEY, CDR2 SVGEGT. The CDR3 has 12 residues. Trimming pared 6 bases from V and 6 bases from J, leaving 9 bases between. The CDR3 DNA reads TGTGCCAGCAGCTCCCGTTCCAATGAGCAGTTCTTC. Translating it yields CASSSRSNEQFF.